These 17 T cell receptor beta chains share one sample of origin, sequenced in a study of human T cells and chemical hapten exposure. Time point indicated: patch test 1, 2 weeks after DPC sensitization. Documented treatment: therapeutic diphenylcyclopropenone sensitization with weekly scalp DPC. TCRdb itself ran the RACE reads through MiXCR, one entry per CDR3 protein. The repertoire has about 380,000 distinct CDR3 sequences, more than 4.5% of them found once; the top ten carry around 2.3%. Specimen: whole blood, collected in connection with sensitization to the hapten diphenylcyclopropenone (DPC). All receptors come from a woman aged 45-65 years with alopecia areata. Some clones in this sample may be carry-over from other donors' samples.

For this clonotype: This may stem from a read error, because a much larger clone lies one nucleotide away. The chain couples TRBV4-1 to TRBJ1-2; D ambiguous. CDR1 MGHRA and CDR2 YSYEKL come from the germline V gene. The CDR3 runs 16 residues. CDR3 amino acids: CASSQDIGPPEVGYIF. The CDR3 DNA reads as TGCGCCAGCAGCCAAGATATTGGACCCCCGGAGGTCGGCTACATCTTC.

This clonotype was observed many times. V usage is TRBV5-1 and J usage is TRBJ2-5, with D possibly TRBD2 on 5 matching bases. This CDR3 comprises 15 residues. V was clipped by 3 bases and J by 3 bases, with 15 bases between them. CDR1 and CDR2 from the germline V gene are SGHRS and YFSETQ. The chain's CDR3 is CASSWSPGLEETQYF. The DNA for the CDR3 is TGCGCCAGCAGCTGGTCCCCCGGACTCGAAGAGACCCAGTACTTC.

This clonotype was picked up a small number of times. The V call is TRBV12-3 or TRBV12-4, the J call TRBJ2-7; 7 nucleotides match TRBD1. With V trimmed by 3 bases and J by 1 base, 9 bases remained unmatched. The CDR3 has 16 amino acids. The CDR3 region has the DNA TGTGCCAGCAGTTTGGGTGAAGGGGGCGCGTCCTACGAGCAGTACTTC. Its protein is CASSLGEGGASYEQYF.

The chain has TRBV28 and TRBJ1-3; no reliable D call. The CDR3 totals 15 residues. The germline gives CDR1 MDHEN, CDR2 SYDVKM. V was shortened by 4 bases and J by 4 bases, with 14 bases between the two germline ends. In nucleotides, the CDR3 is TGTGCCAGCAGTTCCTTCACGGACTCCGGAAACACCATATATTTT. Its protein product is CASSSFTDSGNTIYF.

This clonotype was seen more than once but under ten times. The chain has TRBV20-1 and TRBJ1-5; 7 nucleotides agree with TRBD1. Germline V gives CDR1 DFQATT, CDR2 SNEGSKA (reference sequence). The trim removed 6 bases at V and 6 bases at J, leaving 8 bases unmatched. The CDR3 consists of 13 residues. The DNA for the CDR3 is TGCAGTGCCGTCACAGGGGTTGGTCAGCCCCAGCATTTT. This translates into CSAVTGVGQPQHF.

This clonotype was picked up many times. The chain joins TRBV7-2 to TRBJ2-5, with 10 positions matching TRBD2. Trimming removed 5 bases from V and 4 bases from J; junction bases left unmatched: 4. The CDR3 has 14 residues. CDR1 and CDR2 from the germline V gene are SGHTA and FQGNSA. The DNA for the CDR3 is TGTGCCAGCAGCAATAGCGGGGGGAGAGAGACCCAGTACTTC. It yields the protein CASSNSGGRETQYF.

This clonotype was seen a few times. The CDR3 DNA reads as TGTGCCAGCGGCGAGCAGGGGCCCGACGAGCAGTACTTC. It encodes CASGEQGPDEQYF. V usage is TRBV7-9 and J usage is TRBJ2-7; D is possibly TRBD1 (6 bases). This CDR3 has 13 residues. Trimming removed 8 bases at V and 5 bases at J, with 16 bases between. Germline V CDR1 and CDR2: SEHNR, FQNEAQ (reference sequence). Filled out from reference TRBV7-9 and TRBJ2-7, the complete variable domain reads DTGVSQNPRHKITKRGQNVTFRCDPISEHNRLYWYRQTLGQGPEFLTYFQNEAQLEKSRLLSDRFSAERPKGSFSTLEIQRTEQGDSAMYLCASGEQGPDEQYFGPGTRLTVT.

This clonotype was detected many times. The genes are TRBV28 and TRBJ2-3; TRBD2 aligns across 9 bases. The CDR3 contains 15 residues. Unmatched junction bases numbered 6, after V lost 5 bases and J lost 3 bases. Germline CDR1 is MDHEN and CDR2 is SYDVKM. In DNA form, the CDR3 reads TGTGCCAGCAGTGTAGCGGGAGAGGGGACAGATACGCAGTATTTT. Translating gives CASSVAGEGTDTQYF.

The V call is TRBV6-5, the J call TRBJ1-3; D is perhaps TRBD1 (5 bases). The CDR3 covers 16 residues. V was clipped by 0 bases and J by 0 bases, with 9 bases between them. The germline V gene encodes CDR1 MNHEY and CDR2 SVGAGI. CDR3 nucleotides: TGTGCCAGCAGTTACTCGACAGCTAGCTCTGGAAACACCATATATTTT. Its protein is CASSYSTASSGNTIYF.

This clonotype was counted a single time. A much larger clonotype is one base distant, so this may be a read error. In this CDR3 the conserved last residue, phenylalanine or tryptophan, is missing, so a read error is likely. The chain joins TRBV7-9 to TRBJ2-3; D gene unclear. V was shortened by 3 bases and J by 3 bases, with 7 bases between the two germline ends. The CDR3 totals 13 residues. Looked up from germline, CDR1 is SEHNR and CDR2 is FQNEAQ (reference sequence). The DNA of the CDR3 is TGTGCCAGCAGCTTTCATACGACAGATACGCAGTATCTT. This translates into CASSFHTTDTQYL.

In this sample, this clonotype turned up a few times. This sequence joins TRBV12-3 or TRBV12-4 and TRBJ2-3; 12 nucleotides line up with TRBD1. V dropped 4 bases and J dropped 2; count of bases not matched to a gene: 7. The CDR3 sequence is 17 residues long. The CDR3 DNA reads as TGTGCCAGCAGTTCACGAGGGACAGGGGGCCCCACAGATACGCAGTATTTT. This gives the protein CASSSRGTGGPTDTQYF.

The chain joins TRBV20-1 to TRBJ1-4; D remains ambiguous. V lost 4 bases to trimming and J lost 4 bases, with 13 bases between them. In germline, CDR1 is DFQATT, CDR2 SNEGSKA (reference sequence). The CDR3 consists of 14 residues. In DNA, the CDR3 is TGCAGTGCTACCCCCGGCGGGGTTAATGAAAAACTGTTTTTT. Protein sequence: CSATPGGVNEKLFF.

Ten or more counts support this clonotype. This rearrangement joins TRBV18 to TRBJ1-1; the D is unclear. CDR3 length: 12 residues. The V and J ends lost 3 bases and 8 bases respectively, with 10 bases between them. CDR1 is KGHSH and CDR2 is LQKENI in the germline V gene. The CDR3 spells CASSPPKAEAFF. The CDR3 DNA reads TGTGCCAGCTCACCTCCAAAGGCGGAAGCTTTCTTT.

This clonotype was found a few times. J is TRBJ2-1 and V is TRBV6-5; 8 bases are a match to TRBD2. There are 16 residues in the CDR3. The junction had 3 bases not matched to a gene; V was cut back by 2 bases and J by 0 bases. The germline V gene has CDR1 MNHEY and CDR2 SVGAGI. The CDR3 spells CASSYASGRSYNEQFF. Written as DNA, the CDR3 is TGTGCCAGCAGTTACGCTAGCGGGCGCTCCTACAATGAGCAGTTCTTC.

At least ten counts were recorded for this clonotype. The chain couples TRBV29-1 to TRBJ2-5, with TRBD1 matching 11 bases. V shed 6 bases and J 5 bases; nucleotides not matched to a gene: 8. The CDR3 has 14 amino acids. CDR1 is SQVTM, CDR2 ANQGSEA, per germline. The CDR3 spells CSVARTGGVETQYF. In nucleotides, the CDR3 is TGCAGCGTGGCAAGGACAGGGGGCGTGGAGACCCAGTACTTC.

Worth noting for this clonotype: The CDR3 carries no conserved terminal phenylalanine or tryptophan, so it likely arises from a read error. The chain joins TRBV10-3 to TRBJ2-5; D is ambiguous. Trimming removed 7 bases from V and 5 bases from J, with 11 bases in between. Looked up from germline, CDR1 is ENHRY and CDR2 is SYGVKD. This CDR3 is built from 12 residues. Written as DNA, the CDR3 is TGTGCCATCACCCGGGCCCGCGAGACCCAGTACTAC. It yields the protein CAITRARETQYY.

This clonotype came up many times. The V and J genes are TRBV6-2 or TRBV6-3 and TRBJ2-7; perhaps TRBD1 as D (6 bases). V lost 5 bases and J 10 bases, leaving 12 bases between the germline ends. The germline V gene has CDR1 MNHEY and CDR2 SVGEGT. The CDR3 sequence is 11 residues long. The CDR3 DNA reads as TGTGCCAGCAGTCTTGGACAGAACCAGTACTTC. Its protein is CASSLGQNQYF.